This T cell receptor (beta chain) was documented in a study of PD-1 blockade in classical Hodgkin lymphoma. In the study overall: Patients in the cohort were put on intravenous nivolumab, 3 mg/kg every 2 weeks.

Assay: immunoSEQ multiplex PCR; the TCRdb copy retains only in-frame clones and omits some. The sample yields under 30,000 clones, about four fifths seen once. Every patient experienced relapse after autologous stem cell transplantation, and brentuximab vedotin exposure varied. This TCR derives from a human donor with classical Hodgkin lymphoma. The sequences come from peripheral blood mononuclear cells (PBMCs), collected before the second cycle of nivolumab.

DNA of the CDR3: TGTGCCAGCAGCACCGACGGGACCGGGGAGCTGTTTTTT. It translates to CASSTDGTGELFF. The V and J genes are TRBV28 and TRBJ2-2, with unresolved D. Trimming removed 6 bases at V and 5 bases at J, with 10 bases between. Looked up from germline, CDR1 is MDHEN and CDR2 is SYDVKM. The CDR3 runs 13 residues.